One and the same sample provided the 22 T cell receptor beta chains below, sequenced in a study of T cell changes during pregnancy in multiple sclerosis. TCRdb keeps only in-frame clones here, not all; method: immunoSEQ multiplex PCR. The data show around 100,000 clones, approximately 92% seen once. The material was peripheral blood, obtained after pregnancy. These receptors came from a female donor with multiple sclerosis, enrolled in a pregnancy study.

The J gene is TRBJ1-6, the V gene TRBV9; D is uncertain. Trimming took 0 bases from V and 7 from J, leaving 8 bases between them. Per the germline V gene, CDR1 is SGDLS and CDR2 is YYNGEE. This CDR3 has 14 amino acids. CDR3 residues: CASSVAFGNSPLHF. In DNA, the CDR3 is TGTGCCAGCAGCGTAGCGTTCGGGAATTCACCCCTCCACTTT. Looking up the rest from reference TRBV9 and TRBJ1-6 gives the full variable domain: DSGVTQTPKHLITATGQRVTLRCSPRSGDLSVYWYQQSLDQGLQFLIQYYNGEERAKGNILERFSAQQFPDLHSELNLSSLELGDSALYFCASSVAFGNSPLHFGNGTRLTVT.

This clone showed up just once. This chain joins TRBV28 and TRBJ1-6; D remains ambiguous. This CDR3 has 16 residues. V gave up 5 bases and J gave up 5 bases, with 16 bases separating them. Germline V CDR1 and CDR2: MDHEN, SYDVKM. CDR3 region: CASSLPAGLNNSPLHF. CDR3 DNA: TGTGCCAGCAGTCTCCCGGCGGGCTTGAATAATTCACCCCTCCACTTT.

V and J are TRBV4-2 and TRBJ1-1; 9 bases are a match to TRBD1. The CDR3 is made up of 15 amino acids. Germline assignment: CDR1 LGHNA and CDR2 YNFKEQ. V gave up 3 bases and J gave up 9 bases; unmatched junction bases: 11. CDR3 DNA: TGTGCCAGCAGCCAGCCCGAAAGAGACAGGGGGAAAGCTTTCTTT. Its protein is CASSQPERDRGKAFF.

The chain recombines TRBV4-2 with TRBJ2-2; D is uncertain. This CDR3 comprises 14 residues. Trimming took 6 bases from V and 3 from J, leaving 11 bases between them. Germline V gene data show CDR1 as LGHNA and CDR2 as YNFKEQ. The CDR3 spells CASSPIEDTGELFF. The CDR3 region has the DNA TGTGCCAGCAGTCCTATAGAGGACACCGGGGAGCTGTTTTTT.

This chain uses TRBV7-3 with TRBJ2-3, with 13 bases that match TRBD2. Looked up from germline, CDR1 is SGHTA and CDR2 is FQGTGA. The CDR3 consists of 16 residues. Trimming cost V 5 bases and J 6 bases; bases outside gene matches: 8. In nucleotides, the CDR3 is TGTGCCAGCAGCCCACTAGCGGGAGGGGGGTACGATACGCAGTATTTT. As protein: CASSPLAGGGYDTQYF.

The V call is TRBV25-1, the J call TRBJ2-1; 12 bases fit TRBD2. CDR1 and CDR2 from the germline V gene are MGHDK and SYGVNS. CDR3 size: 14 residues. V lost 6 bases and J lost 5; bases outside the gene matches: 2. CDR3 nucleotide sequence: TGTGCCAGCAGACTAGCGGGAGGCAACAATGAGCAGTTCTTC. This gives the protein CASRLAGGNNEQFF.

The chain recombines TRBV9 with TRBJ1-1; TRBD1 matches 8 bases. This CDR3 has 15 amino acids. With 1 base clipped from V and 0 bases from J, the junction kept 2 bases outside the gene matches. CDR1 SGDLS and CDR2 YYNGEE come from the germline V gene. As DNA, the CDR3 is TGTGCCAGCAGCGTAACAGGGGGGATGAACACTGAAGCTTTCTTT. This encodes CASSVTGGMNTEAFF.

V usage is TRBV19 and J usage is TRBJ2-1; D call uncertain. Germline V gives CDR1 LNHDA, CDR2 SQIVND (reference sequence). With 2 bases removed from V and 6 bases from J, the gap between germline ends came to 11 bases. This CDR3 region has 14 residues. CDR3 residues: CASSIILGRNEQFF. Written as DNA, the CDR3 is TGTGCCAGTAGTATAATCCTTGGCCGCAATGAGCAGTTCTTC. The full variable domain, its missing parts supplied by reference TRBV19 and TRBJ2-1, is DGGITQSPKYLFRKEGQNVTLSCEQNLNHDAMYWYRQDPGQGLRLIYYSQIVNDFQKGDIAEGYSVSREKKESFPLTVTSAQKNPTAFYLCASSIILGRNEQFFGPGTRLTVL.

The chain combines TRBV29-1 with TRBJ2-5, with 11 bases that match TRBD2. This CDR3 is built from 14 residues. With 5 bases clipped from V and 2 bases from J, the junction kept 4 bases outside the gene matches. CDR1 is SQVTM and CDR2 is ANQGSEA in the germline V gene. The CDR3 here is CSVILAGVQETQYF. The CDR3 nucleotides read TGCAGCGTTATACTAGCGGGGGTTCAAGAGACCCAGTACTTC.

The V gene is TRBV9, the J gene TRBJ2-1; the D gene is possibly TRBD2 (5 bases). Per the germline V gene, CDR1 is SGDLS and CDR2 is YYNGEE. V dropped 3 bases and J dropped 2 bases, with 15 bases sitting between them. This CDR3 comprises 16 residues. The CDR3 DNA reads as TGTGCCAGCAGCGCCCTAGCAGCGGCGGCCTACAATGAGCAGTTCTTC. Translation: CASSALAAAAYNEQFF.

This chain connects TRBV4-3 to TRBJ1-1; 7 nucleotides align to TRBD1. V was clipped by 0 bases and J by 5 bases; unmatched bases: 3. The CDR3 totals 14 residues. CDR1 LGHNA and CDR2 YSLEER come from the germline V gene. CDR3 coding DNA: TGCGCCAGCAGCCAAGAAGGGGGCCTGACTGAAGCTTTCTTT. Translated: CASSQEGGLTEAFF.

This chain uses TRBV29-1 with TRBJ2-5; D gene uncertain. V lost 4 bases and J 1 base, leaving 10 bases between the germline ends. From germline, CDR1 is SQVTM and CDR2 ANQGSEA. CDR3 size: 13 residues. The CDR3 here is CSVVRVVQETQYF. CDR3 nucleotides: TGCAGCGTTGTGAGAGTGGTCCAAGAGACCCAGTACTTC. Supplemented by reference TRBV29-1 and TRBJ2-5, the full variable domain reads SAVISQKPSRDICQRGTSLTIQCQVDSQVTMMFWYRQQPGQSLTLIATANQGSEATYESGFVIDKFPISRPNLTFSTLTVSNMSPEDSSIYLCSVVRVVQETQYFGPGTRLLVL.

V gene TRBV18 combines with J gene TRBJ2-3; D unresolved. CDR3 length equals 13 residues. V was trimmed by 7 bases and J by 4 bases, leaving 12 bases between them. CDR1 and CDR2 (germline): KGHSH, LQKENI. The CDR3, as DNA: TGTGCCAGCTTACCCGCAGAGGCAGATACGCAGTATTTT. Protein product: CASLPAEADTQYF.

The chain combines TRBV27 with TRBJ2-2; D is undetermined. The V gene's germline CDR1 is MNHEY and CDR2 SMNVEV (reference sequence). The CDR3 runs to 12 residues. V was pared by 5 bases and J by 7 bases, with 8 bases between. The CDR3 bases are TGTGCCAGCAGTCCCCTCAGCGGGGAGCTGTTTTTT. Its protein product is CASSPLSGELFF.

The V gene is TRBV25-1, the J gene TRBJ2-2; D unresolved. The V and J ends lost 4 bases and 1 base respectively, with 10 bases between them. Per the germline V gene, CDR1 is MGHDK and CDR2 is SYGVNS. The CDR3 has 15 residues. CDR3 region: CASSGGSQNTGELFF. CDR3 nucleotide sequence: TGTGCCAGCAGTGGCGGAAGCCAGAACACCGGGGAGCTGTTTTTT.

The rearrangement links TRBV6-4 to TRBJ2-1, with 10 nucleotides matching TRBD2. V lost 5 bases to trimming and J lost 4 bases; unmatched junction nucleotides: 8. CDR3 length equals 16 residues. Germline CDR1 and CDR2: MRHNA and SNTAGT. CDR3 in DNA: TGTGCCAGCAGTCCTTTAGCGGGAGGAGGGTACAATGAGCAGTTCTTC. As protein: CASSPLAGGGYNEQFF.

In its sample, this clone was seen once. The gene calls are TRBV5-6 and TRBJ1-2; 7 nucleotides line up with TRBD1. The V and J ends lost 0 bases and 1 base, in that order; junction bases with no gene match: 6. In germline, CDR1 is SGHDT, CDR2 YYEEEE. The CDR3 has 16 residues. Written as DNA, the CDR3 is TGTGCCAGCAGCTTGGGGACAGGCGAACTTAACTATGGCTACACCTTC. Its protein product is CASSLGTGELNYGYTF.

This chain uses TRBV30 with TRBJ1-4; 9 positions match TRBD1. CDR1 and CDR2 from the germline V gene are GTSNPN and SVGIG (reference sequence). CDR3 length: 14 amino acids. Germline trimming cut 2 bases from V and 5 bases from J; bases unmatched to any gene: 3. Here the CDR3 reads CAWSSDRGNEKLFF. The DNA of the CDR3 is TGTGCCTGGAGTTCCGACAGGGGGAATGAAAAACTGTTTTTT.

CDR3 protein: CASSQGLSEAFF. In DNA form, the CDR3 reads TGCGCCAGCAGCCAGGGACTGAGTGAAGCTTTCTTT. The chain is built from TRBV4-3 and TRBJ1-1; TRBD1 is a possible D gene (5 bases). Trimming stripped 3 bases from V and 7 bases from J, with 9 bases between. The CDR3 totals 12 residues. Per the germline V gene, CDR1 is LGHNA and CDR2 is YSLEER.

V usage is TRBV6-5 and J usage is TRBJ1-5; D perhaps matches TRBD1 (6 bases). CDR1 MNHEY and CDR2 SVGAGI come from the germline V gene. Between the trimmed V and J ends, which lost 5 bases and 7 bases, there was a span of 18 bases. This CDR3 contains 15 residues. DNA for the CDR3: TGTGCCAGCAGTCGCACACAGGGTGGGATGCAGCCCCAGCATTTT. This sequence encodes CASSRTQGGMQPQHF.

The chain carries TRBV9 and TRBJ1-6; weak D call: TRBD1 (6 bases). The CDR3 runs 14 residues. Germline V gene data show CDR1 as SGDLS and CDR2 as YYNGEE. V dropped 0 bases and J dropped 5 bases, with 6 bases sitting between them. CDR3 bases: TGTGCCAGCAGCGTAGGGACAGATAATTCACCCCTCCACTTT. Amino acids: CASSVGTDNSPLHF.

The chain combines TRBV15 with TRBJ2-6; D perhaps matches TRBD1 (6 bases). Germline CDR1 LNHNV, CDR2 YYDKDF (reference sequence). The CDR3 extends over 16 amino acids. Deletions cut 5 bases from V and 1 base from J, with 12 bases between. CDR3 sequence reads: CATSPDRISGANVLTF. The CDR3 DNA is TGTGCCACCAGCCCGGACAGAATATCTGGGGCCAACGTCCTGACTTTC.